Listed below are T cell receptor beta chains from one sample, sequenced in a study of T cell repertoires in cytomegalovirus infection. In TCRdb, the reads were re-called with MiXCR into one record per CDR3 protein. The profile covers 350,000 to 450,000 distinct CDR3 sequences, with roughly 18% appearing a single time and 8.7% taken by the ten largest. Input material: PBMCs. The receptors originated from a human donor in good health (CMV status not recorded). Some clones in this sample may be carry-over from other donors' samples. CDR3s leave out the opening cysteine and the closing phenylalanine or tryptophan. A D gene is named only where the DNA matches it firmly.

cdr3_aa v_call cdr3_length d_call
SALRGYNEQF TRBV20-1 10 -
ASPSWNEQF TRBV2 9 -
ASNDVGGNTEAF TRBV6-1 12 -
ASSHDTSGNTIY TRBV7-9 12 -
ASSLRVGLSSYNEQF TRBV7-2 15 -
ASRGFYNEQF TRBV6-2/TRBV6-3 10 -
ASSLSFGREGTNEKLF TRBV7-9 16 -
ASREGLIKDTQY TRBV6-1 12 -
SARVLGTGGDSPLH TRBV20-1 14 TRBD1
ASRETGGDYGYT TRBV28 12 TRBD1
ASGLLGPTGYT TRBV7-2 11 -
AISGVAYQETQY TRBV10-3 12 -
ASSLWTSGNLETQY TRBV7-2 14 TRBD2
ATSDATSGTYNEQF TRBV24-1 14 TRBD2
ASSHTGLNTEAF TRBV7-4 12 -
ASSFGTGAGVYEQY TRBV5-6 14 TRBD1
ASTPMTGSGETQY TRBV7-2 13 TRBD1
ASSLGPNWAGAYNEQF TRBV5-1 16 TRBD2
ASRGGTDPSYNEQF TRBV12-3/TRBV12-4 14 -
ASSESGSWTDTQY TRBV6-1 13 TRBD2
ASRNRDYAYYGYT TRBV7-2 13 -
ASSYSMLRGVEGYT TRBV6-6 14 -
ASGPPDTDTQY TRBV12-5 11 -
ASSLVGTEQF TRBV7-6 10 -
ASSFLADSYNEQF TRBV7-2 13 -
SVEERGLAGGVYNEQF TRBV29-1 16 TRBD2
ASSFRDRGGTGELF TRBV7-8 14 TRBD1
ASSPPSQENLVQY TRBV18 13 -
AISESGQGVQY TRBV10-3 11 TRBD1
ASSLGGGVPETQY TRBV11-2 13 -
ASSFREGTQY TRBV7-2 10 -
ASSPPSGGEETQY TRBV7-9 13 TRBD2
ASSQLKSGQGVEQY TRBV7-6 14 TRBD1
ASGRDTYQPQH TRBV28 11 -
ASSSRQGAREKLF TRBV2 13 TRBD1
ASSIQAGEYNQPQH TRBV19 14 -
ASKSGGAWTGELF TRBV6-1 13 TRBD2
ASSLALAGAREQY TRBV12-3/TRBV12-4 13 TRBD2